These T cell receptor beta chains were read from a single sample in a study of neurological immune-mediated disorders. TCRdb reanalysed the 5' RACE reads using MiXCR and keeps one entry per CDR3 protein. The data hold around 41,000 distinct CDR3 sequences, with about 14% observed a single time. Sequenced material: CD4+ T cells from blood. The receptors were gathered from a woman aged 60 to 75 with HTLV-1-associated myelopathy (HAM/TSP). The CDR3 runs from the conserved cysteine through the conserved F or W. The order of the fields is clone size, J gene, D gene, V gene, CDR3 protein, CDR3 DNA. The D gene is left open where the match is weak. Clone size is stated in some rows and not others, as once, few, many or a class when expanded.

abundance: many
j_gene: TRBJ1-2
d_gene: TRBD1
v_gene: TRBV20-1
CDR3aa: CSASLPRGDGYTF
CDR3nt: TGCAGTGCTAGCTTGCCCAGGGGGGATGGCTACACCTTC

abundance: many
j_gene: TRBJ2-5
d_gene: -
v_gene: TRBV7-3
CDR3aa: CASSLAAQETQYF
CDR3nt: TGTGCCAGCAGCTTAGCGGCACAAGAGACCCAGTACTTC

abundance: many
j_gene: TRBJ2-3
d_gene: TRBD2
v_gene: TRBV20-1
CDR3aa: CSADGLAGDSTDTQYF
CDR3nt: TGCAGTGCGGACGGACTAGCGGGGGATTCCACAGATACGCAGTATTTT

abundance: many
j_gene: TRBJ2-1
d_gene: -
v_gene: TRBV20-1
CDR3aa: CSARGAGLYNEQFF
CDR3nt: TGCAGTGCTAGGGGTGCGGGGCTATACAATGAGCAGTTCTTC

abundance: many
j_gene: TRBJ1-1
d_gene: TRBD1
v_gene: TRBV29-1
CDR3aa: CSVFYRGPRTEAFF
CDR3nt: TGCAGCGTTTTTTACAGGGGGCCTCGCACTGAAGCTTTCTTT

abundance: few
j_gene: TRBJ2-3
d_gene: -
v_gene: TRBV20-1
CDR3aa: CSARHGVRGTDTQYF
CDR3nt: TGCAGTGCTAGGCACGGTGTGCGGGGTACAGATACGCAGTATTTT

abundance: many
j_gene: TRBJ2-7
d_gene: -
v_gene: TRBV10-3
CDR3aa: CAISEPRQVPYEQYF
CDR3nt: TGTGCCATCAGTGAGCCCCGACAGGTTCCCTACGAGCAGTACTTC

abundance: many
j_gene: TRBJ1-1
d_gene: -
v_gene: TRBV30
CDR3aa: CAWVNMNTEAFF
CDR3nt: TGTGCCTGGGTTAACATGAACACTGAAGCTTTCTTT

abundance: many
j_gene: TRBJ2-7
d_gene: TRBD1
v_gene: TRBV7-8
CDR3aa: CASSFPRDSSYEQYF
CDR3nt: TGTGCCAGCAGTTTCCCCCGGGACAGCTCGTACGAGCAGTACTTC

abundance: many
j_gene: TRBJ2-7
d_gene: TRBD2
v_gene: TRBV20-1
CDR3aa: CSARVGGTYEQYF
CDR3nt: TGCAGTGCTAGGGTCGGGGGGACCTACGAGCAGTACTTC

abundance: many
j_gene: TRBJ2-1
d_gene: TRBD2
v_gene: TRBV5-1
CDR3aa: CASRWASGPFNEQFF
CDR3nt: TGCGCCAGCAGGTGGGCTAGCGGACCTTTCAATGAGCAGTTCTTC

abundance: many
j_gene: TRBJ2-6
d_gene: -
v_gene: TRBV5-1
CDR3aa: CASSFGASGANVLTF
CDR3nt: TGCGCCAGCAGCTTCGGGGCCTCTGGGGCCAACGTCCTGACTTTC

abundance: many
j_gene: TRBJ1-1
d_gene: -
v_gene: TRBV4-1
CDR3aa: CASSQDDGRGWTSGTEAFF
CDR3nt: TGCGCCAGCAGCCAAGATGACGGGCGGGGATGGACGTCAGGCACTGAAGCTTTCTTT

abundance: many
j_gene: TRBJ2-3
d_gene: -
v_gene: TRBV7-8
CDR3aa: CASSTYTDTQYF
CDR3nt: TGTGCCAGCAGCACCTACACAGATACGCAGTATTTT

abundance: many
j_gene: TRBJ2-7
d_gene: TRBD1
v_gene: TRBV5-1
CDR3aa: CASSLEGQGGEQYF
CDR3nt: TGCGCCAGCAGCTTGGAGGGACAGGGCGGGGAGCAGTACTTC

abundance: many
j_gene: TRBJ1-2
d_gene: -
v_gene: TRBV6-6
CDR3aa: CASSDMGGHIF
CDR3nt: TGTGCCAGCAGTGACATGGGGGGACACATCTTC

abundance: few
j_gene: TRBJ2-7
d_gene: TRBD2
v_gene: TRBV20-1
CDR3aa: CSARAPGGRTYEQYF
CDR3nt: TGCAGTGCTAGAGCGCCGGGGGGGAGGACCTACGAGCAGTACTTC

abundance: many
j_gene: TRBJ1-2
d_gene: -
v_gene: TRBV5-6
CDR3aa: CASSSFYRVSGYTF
CDR3nt: TGTGCCAGCAGCTCGTTCTACAGGGTTAGTGGCTACACCTTC

abundance: -
j_gene: TRBJ1-2
d_gene: -
v_gene: TRBV5-1
CDR3aa: CASSLSGHGYTF
CDR3nt: TGCGCCAGCAGTCTCTCGGGGCATGGCTACACCTTC

abundance: -
j_gene: TRBJ2-5
d_gene: -
v_gene: TRBV7-8
CDR3aa: CASSVGHQETQYF
CDR3nt: TGTGCCAGCAGCGTGGGACACCAAGAGACCCAGTACTTC

abundance: many
j_gene: TRBJ1-5
d_gene: -
v_gene: TRBV14
CDR3aa: CASSQGGNNQPQHF
CDR3nt: TGTGCCAGCAGCCAAGGCGGGAACAATCAGCCCCAGCATTTT

abundance: many
j_gene: TRBJ2-6
d_gene: -
v_gene: TRBV4-2
CDR3aa: CASSPQLQGSGANVLTF
CDR3nt: TGTGCCAGCAGCCCGCAATTACAGGGCTCTGGGGCCAACGTCCTGACTTTC

abundance: many
j_gene: TRBJ1-5
d_gene: -
v_gene: TRBV5-8
CDR3aa: CASSLGGGRGTGNQPQHF
CDR3nt: TGTGCCAGCAGCTTGGGTGGGGGAAGGGGGACCGGCAATCAGCCCCAGCATTTT

abundance: many
j_gene: TRBJ2-3
d_gene: -
v_gene: TRBV5-1
CDR3aa: CASSLRTDTQYF
CDR3nt: TGCGCCAGCAGCTTGAGGACAGATACGCAGTATTTT

abundance: many
j_gene: TRBJ2-2
d_gene: -
v_gene: TRBV7-7
CDR3aa: CASSIRGAGELFF
CDR3nt: TGTGCTAGCAGCATTAGAGGGGCCGGGGAGCTGTTTTTT

abundance: many
j_gene: TRBJ2-2
d_gene: TRBD2
v_gene: TRBV20-1
CDR3aa: CSARSPSGGFRTGELFF
CDR3nt: TGCAGTGCTAGAAGCCCTAGCGGGGGGTTTCGCACCGGGGAGCTGTTTTTT

abundance: many
j_gene: TRBJ1-1
d_gene: -
v_gene: TRBV5-1
CDR3aa: CASNFASNTEAFF
CDR3nt: TGCGCCAGCAACTTCGCATCGAACACTGAAGCTTTCTTT

abundance: many
j_gene: TRBJ2-1
d_gene: TRBD1
v_gene: TRBV5-5
CDR3aa: CASSLGQGYEQFF
CDR3nt: TGTGCCAGCAGCTTGGGACAGGGCTATGAGCAGTTCTTC

abundance: many
j_gene: TRBJ2-7
d_gene: TRBD2
v_gene: TRBV7-2
CDR3aa: CASSRTSGTYEQYF
CDR3nt: TGTGCCAGCAGCCGGACTAGCGGAACCTACGAGCAGTACTTC

abundance: many
j_gene: TRBJ1-1
d_gene: -
v_gene: TRBV5-1
CDR3aa: CASSEGADYTEAFF
CDR3nt: TGCGCCAGCAGTGAAGGGGCAGACTACACTGAAGCTTTCTTT

abundance: many
j_gene: TRBJ1-1
d_gene: -
v_gene: TRBV4-1
CDR3aa: CASSQDEGTTEAFF
CDR3nt: TGCGCCAGCAGCCAAGATGAGGGGACCACTGAAGCTTTCTTT

abundance: many
j_gene: TRBJ2-1
d_gene: -
v_gene: TRBV5-1
CDR3aa: CASSPSVGHNSYNEQFF
CDR3nt: TGCGCCAGCAGCCCCAGTGTGGGACACAACTCCTACAATGAGCAGTTCTTC

abundance: many
j_gene: TRBJ2-1
d_gene: -
v_gene: TRBV5-1
CDR3aa: CASSLENFRGSQQFF
CDR3nt: TGCGCCAGCAGCTTGGAGAATTTCAGGGGTTCACAGCAGTTCTTC

abundance: -
j_gene: TRBJ1-1
d_gene: TRBD1
v_gene: TRBV29-1
CDR3aa: CSVGRQGGEAFF
CDR3nt: TGCAGCGTTGGAAGACAGGGGGGTGAAGCTTTCTTT

abundance: -
j_gene: TRBJ2-7
d_gene: TRBD2
v_gene: TRBV5-1
CDR3aa: CASSLDRASGSYEQYF
CDR3nt: TGCGCCAGCAGCTTGGATCGGGCTAGCGGCTCCTACGAGCAGTACTTC

abundance: -
j_gene: TRBJ1-2
d_gene: -
v_gene: TRBV12-3/TRBV12-4
CDR3aa: CASRTSGDGLGYTF
CDR3nt: TGTGCCAGCAGGACTTCAGGAGACGGTCTTGGCTACACCTTC

abundance: many
j_gene: TRBJ2-1
d_gene: -
v_gene: TRBV20-1
CDR3aa: CSARDGGSRSWGQFF
CDR3nt: TGCAGTGCTAGAGATGGGGGCTCCCGTTCCTGGGGGCAGTTCTTC

abundance: many
j_gene: TRBJ2-4
d_gene: TRBD2
v_gene: TRBV12-3/TRBV12-4
CDR3aa: CASSPDVPDSGGGYIQYF
CDR3nt: TGTGCCAGCAGTCCTGACGTACCTGATAGCGGGGGAGGGTACATTCAGTACTTC

abundance: many
j_gene: TRBJ2-7
d_gene: TRBD2
v_gene: TRBV10-3
CDR3aa: CAIRETGTSGGYEQYF
CDR3nt: TGTGCCATCAGGGAAACCGGGACTAGCGGGGGCTACGAGCAGTACTTC